The 13 T cell receptor beta chains below all came from one sample that was sequenced in a study of cytotoxic CD8 clonotypes in ibrutinib-treated CLL. Assay used: immunoSEQ multiplex PCR; TCRdb lists only in-frame clones, some missing. The sample has some 150,000 clones, roughly three quarters seen once. The sequencing here drew on PBMCs, taken after 12 months of ibrutinib treatment. The receptors come from a human donor with chronic lymphocytic leukemia.

V gene TRBV5-6 combines with J gene TRBJ1-1; tentative D call: TRBD1 (5 bases). This CDR3 has 16 residues. Germline assignment: CDR1 SGHDT and CDR2 YYEEEE. V was shortened by 3 bases and J by 1 base, with 16 bases between the two germline ends. The CDR3 protein is CASSYRRQLGNTEAFF. CDR3 nucleotides: TGTGCCAGCAGCTATAGAAGACAGTTGGGGAACACTGAAGCTTTCTTT.

This chain uses TRBV15 with TRBJ1-2, with 8 bases aligning to TRBD1. CDR1 is LNHNV, CDR2 YYDKDF, per germline (reference sequence). J lost 6 bases, V lost 4 bases, and 4 bases had no gene match. The CDR3 contains 13 residues. CDR3 nucleotide sequence: TGTGCCACCAGCAAAGCACAGGGGGATGGCTACACCTTC. Residues: CATSKAQGDGYTF.

The J gene is TRBJ1-5, the V gene TRBV19; weak D call: TRBD1 (5 bases). The germline V and J ends were trimmed by 4 bases and 5 bases, with 9 bases remaining between them. Germline values: CDR1 LNHDA, CDR2 SQIVND (reference sequence). The length of the CDR3 is 13 residues. The CDR3 reads CASSSRAHQPQHF. In nucleotides, the CDR3 is TGTGCCAGTAGTAGCAGGGCCCATCAGCCCCAGCATTTT.

V and J are TRBV19 and TRBJ2-2; 9 bases agree with TRBD2. The CDR3 spans 16 residues. V lost 0 bases and J lost 4; bases outside the gene matches: 3. From germline, CDR1 is LNHDA and CDR2 SQIVND (reference sequence). The CDR3 DNA reads as TGTGCCAGTAGTATAGAGTTTAGCGGGGGCACCGGGGAGCTGTTTTTT. Protein product: CASSIEFSGGTGELFF. The entire variable domain, with the rest obtained from reference TRBV19 and TRBJ2-2, is as follows: DGGITQSPKYLFRKEGQNVTLSCEQNLNHDAMYWYRQDPGQGLRLIYYSQIVNDFQKGDIAEGYSVSREKKESFPLTVTSAQKNPTAFYLCASSIEFSGGTGELFFGEGSRLTVL.

This clone has just a few counts. V and J are TRBV7-2 and TRBJ2-5; D might be TRBD2 (5 bases). This CDR3 contains 14 residues. The V gene lost 6 bases and the J gene lost 2 bases, with 13 bases spanning the gap. Germline CDR1 SGHTA, CDR2 FQGNSA. CDR3 protein: CASRPTGIQETQYF. The CDR3 nucleotides read TGTGCCAGCAGACCGACGGGAATACAAGAGACCCAGTACTTC. Together with reference TRBV7-2 and TRBJ2-5, the CDR3 gives the full variable domain: GAGVSQSPSNKVTEKGKDVELRCDPISGHTALYWYRQSLGQGLEFLIYFQGNSAPDKSGLPSDRFSAERTGGSVSTLTIQRTQQEDSAVYLCASRPTGIQETQYFGPGTRLLVL.

The genes are TRBV2 and TRBJ2-7; 9 bases are shared with TRBD2. V shed 0 bases, J shed 3 bases, and the junction held 3 bases outside the gene matches. Per germline, CDR1 SNHLY and CDR2 FYNNEI. The CDR3 consists of 15 residues. CDR3 nucleotide sequence: TGTGCCAGCAGTGAAGCTAGCGGGGGATACTACGAGCAGTACTTC. This encodes CASSEASGGYYEQYF.

The chain combines TRBV5-1 with TRBJ2-7, with TRBD1 identical over 7 bases. The CDR3 is 14 residues long. Unmatched junction bases numbered 5, after V lost 0 bases and J lost 5 bases. CDR1 and CDR2 (germline): SGHRS, YFSETQ. In DNA, the CDR3 is TGCGCCAGCAGCTTGGCCGAGACAGGGAACGAGCAGTACTTC. It encodes CASSLAETGNEQYF.

The chain combines TRBV5-3 with TRBJ2-7, with 11 bases matching TRBD2. TRBV5-3 is an ORF; its function is uncertain. The CDR3 is 15 amino acids. The V segment lost 8 bases and the J segment 4 bases; nucleotides outside the gene matches: 11. This CDR3 reads CASSQEASGRYEQYF. The CDR3 DNA reads TGTGCCAGCAGCCAAGAAGCTAGCGGGAGGTACGAGCAGTACTTC.

This rearrangement joins TRBV7-8 to TRBJ2-3, with D maybe TRBD2 (6 bases). CDR1 and CDR2 (germline): SGHVS, FQNEAQ. The CDR3 is made up of 16 amino acids. V shed 1 base and J shed 0 bases, with 11 bases lying between them. CDR3 sequence (DNA): TGTGCCAGCAGCTTAGATGCGGGGATTAGCACAGATACGCAGTATTTT. Translation gives CASSLDAGISTDTQYF.

The V and J genes are TRBV19 and TRBJ2-1; D gene uncertain. The germline gives CDR1 LNHDA, CDR2 SQIVND (reference sequence). The CDR3 extends over 17 amino acids. Trimming left V 1 base short and J 7 bases short, with 20 bases between. The CDR3 protein is CASSIVNLGGVRNEQFF. The CDR3, as DNA: TGTGCCAGTAGTATAGTAAATCTCGGTGGAGTGCGGAATGAGCAGTTCTTC. Based on the CDR3 plus reference TRBV19 and TRBJ2-1, the full variable domain is DGGITQSPKYLFRKEGQNVTLSCEQNLNHDAMYWYRQDPGQGLRLIYYSQIVNDFQKGDIAEGYSVSREKKESFPLTVTSAQKNPTAFYLCASSIVNLGGVRNEQFFGPGTRLTVL.

In its sample, this clone was seen once. V and J are TRBV5-1 and TRBJ1-1; a possible D gene is TRBD1 (6 bases). Deletions cut 0 bases from V and 6 bases from J, with 15 bases between. CDR1 and CDR2 (germline): SGHRS, YFSETQ. The CDR3 sequence is 15 residues long. CDR3 protein: CASSLALGARAEAFF. The CDR3 DNA is TGCGCCAGCAGCTTGGCGCTGGGGGCGAGGGCTGAAGCTTTCTTT.

The V gene is TRBV6-6, the J gene TRBJ1-1, with no clear D. CDR1 and CDR2 (germline): MNHNY, SVGAGI (reference sequence). V was cut by 10 bases and J by 2 bases, with 20 bases left in between. This CDR3 has 15 amino acids. CDR3 loop: CATAQSGQPNTEAFF. For the CDR3, the DNA is TGTGCCACCGCCCAGTCCGGCCAGCCTAACACTGAAGCTTTCTTT.

The V call is TRBV7-9, the J call TRBJ2-5; 9 positions match TRBD2. V gave up 8 bases and J gave up 2 bases; unmatched junction bases: 6. Looked up from germline, CDR1 is SEHNR and CDR2 is FQNEAQ (reference sequence). This CDR3 has 14 residues. This chain's CDR3 is CASGAGGLQETQYF. The CDR3 nucleotides read TGTGCCAGCGGAGCGGGAGGTTTGCAAGAGACCCAGTACTTC.